This TCR beta chain emerged from a study of OX40 agonist ivuxolimab in advanced cancers. The method was immunoSEQ multiplex PCR; TCRdb's version includes in-frame clones alone and lacks a portion of them. The sample consists of approximately 69,000 clones, around 90% of them appearing once. The germline V gene encodes CDR1 SGDLS and CDR2 YYNGEE. Deletions cut 2 bases from V and 5 bases from J, with 12 bases between. The CDR3 loop spans 14 amino acids. The receptor was isolated from an adult with an advanced solid tumor such as melanoma, head and neck, liver or kidney cancer. Sequences were derived from CD4+ or CD8+ T cells sorted from blood, sampled in a trial of the OX40 agonist ivuxolimab. The V call is TRBV9, the J call TRBJ2-3, with D possibly being TRBD1 or TRBD2 (6 bases each). CDR3 sequence: CASSVLQGGDTQYF. The CDR3 bases are TGTGCCAGCAGCGTGTTACAGGGAGGAGATACGCAGTATTTT. The entire variable domain, with the rest obtained from reference TRBV9 and TRBJ2-3, is as follows: DSGVTQTPKHLITATGQRVTLRCSPRSGDLSVYWYQQSLDQGLQFLIQYYNGEERAKGNILERFSAQQFPDLHSELNLSSLELGDSALYFCASSVLQGGDTQYFGPGTRLTVL.